This TCR beta chain was documented in a study of T cell responses to AZD1222 COVID-19 vaccine. Broader study findings: Nearly half of spike-specific TCRs reportedly target unmutated variant regions.

Assay used: immunoSEQ multiplex PCR; TCRdb lists only in-frame clones, some missing. The sample has 25,000 to 40,000 clones; 88% are singletons. CDR3 size: 13 residues. V lost 5 bases to trimming and J lost 11 bases, with 18 bases between them. The germline V gene has CDR1 SGHAT and CDR2 FQNNGV. Regarding this clone: What it binds is not known.

This chain connects TRBV11-2 to TRBJ1-1; maybe TRBD1 (5 bases). The source material was peripheral blood, sampled 28 days after the second AZD1222 dose. The TCR originated in an adult who received the AZD1222 COVID-19 vaccine. CDR3 coding DNA: TGTGCCAGCAGCCCCGGGAGGGGCGGGTGGGCTTTCTTT. This codes for CASSPGRGGWAFF.